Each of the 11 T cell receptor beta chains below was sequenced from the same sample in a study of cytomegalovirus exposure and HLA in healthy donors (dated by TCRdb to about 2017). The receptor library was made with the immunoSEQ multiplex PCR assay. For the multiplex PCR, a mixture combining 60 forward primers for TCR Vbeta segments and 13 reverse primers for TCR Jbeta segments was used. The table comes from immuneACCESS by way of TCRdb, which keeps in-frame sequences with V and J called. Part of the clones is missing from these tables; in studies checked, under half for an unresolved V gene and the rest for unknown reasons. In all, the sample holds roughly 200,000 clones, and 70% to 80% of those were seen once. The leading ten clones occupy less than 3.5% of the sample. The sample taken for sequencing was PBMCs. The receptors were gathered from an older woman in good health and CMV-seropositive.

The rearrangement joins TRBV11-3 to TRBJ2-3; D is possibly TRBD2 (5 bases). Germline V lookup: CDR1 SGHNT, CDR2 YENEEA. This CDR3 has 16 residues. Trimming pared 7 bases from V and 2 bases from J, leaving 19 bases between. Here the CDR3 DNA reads TGTGCCAGCACCCCGGGGAAGCAGCACATCACAGATACGCAGTATTTT. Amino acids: CASTPGKQHITDTQYF.

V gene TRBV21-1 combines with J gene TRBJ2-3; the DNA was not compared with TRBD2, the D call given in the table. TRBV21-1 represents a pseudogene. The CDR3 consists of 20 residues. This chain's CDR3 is CASSKAIGKLAGGPADTQYF. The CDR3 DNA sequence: TGTGCCAGCAGCAAAGCCATAGGGAAGCTAGCGGGAGGCCCGGCGGATACGCAGTATTTT.

CDR3 region: CASSPRDRGIDTQYF. DNA of the CDR3: TGTGCCAGCAGCCCCCGGGACAGGGGAATAGATACGCAGTATTTT. The chain carries TRBV14 and TRBJ2-3; 10 positions match TRBD1. The germline V gene has CDR1 SGHDN and CDR2 FVKESK. CDR3 length equals 15 residues. V dropped 4 bases and J dropped 5; count of bases not matched to a gene: 6. Drawing the rest from reference TRBV14 and TRBJ2-3, the complete variable domain is EAGVTQFPSHSVIEKGQTVTLRCDPISGHDNLYWYRRVMGKEIKFLLHFVKESKQDESGMPNNRFLAERTGGTYSTLKVQPAELEDSGVYFCASSPRDRGIDTQYFGPGTRLTVL.

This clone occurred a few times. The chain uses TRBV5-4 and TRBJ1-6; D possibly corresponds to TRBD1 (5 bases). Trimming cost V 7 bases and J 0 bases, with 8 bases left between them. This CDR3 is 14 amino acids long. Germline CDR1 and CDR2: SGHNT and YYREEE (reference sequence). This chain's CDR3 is CASRGSSYNSPLHF. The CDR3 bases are TGTGCCAGCCGGGGGAGCTCCTATAATTCACCCCTCCACTTT.

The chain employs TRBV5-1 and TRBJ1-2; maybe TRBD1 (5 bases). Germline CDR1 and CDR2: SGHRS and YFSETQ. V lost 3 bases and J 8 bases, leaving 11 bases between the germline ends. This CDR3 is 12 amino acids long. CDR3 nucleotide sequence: TGCGCCAGCAGCTGGCGGGACGAGGGCTACACCTTC. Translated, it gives CASSWRDEGYTF.

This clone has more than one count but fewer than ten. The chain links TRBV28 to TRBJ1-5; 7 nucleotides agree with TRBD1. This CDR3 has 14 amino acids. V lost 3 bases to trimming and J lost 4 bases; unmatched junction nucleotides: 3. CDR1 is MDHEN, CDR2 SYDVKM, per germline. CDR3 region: CASSFGDSNQPQHF. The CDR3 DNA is TGTGCCAGCAGTTTCGGGGACAGTAATCAGCCCCAGCATTTT.

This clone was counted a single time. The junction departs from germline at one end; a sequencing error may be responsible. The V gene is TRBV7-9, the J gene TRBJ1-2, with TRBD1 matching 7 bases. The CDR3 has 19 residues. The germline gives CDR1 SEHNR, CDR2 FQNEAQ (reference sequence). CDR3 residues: CSSSLVPRWDRRLGYGYTF. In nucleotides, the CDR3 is TGTTCCAGCAGCTTAGTCCCTAGGTGGGACAGACGCCTTGGCTATGGCTACACCTTC. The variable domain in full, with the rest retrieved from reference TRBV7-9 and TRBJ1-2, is DTGVSQNPRHKITKRGQNVTFRCDPISEHNRLYWYRQTLGQGPEFLTYFQNEAQLEKSRLLSDRFSAERPKGSFSTLEIQRTEQGDSAMYLCSSSLVPRWDRRLGYGYTFGSGTRLTVV.

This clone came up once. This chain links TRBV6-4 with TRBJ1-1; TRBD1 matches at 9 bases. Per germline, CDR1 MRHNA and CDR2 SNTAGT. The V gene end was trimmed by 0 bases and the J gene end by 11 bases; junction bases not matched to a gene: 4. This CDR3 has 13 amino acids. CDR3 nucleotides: TGTGCCAGCAGTGACTCTACAGGGGGCTTGGCTTTCTTT. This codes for CASSDSTGGLAFF.

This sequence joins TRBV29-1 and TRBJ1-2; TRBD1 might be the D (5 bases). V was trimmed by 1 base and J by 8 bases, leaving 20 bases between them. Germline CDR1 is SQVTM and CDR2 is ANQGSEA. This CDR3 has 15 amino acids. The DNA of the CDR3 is TGCAGCGTTGAAGCGGGGGAGGGCCTCCCGGGCGGCTACACCTTC. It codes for CSVEAGEGLPGGYTF. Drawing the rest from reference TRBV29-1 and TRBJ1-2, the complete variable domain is SAVISQKPSRDICQRGTSLTIQCQVDSQVTMMFWYRQQPGQSLTLIATANQGSEATYESGFVIDKFPISRPNLTFSTLTVSNMSPEDSSIYLCSVEAGEGLPGGYTFGSGTRLTVV.

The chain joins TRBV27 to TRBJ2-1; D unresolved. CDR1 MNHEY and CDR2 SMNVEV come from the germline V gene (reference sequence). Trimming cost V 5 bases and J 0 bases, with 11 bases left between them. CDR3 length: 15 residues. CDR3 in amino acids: CASSPTTSSYNEQFF. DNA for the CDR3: TGTGCCAGCAGTCCTACTACCAGCTCCTACAATGAGCAGTTCTTC.

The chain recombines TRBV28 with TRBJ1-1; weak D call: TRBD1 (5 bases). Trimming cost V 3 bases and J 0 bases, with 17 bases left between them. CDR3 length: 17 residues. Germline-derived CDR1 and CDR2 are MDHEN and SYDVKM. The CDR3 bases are TGTGCCAGCAGTTTTAACCAAGGCAGGGCAGTGAACACTGAAGCTTTCTTT. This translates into CASSFNQGRAVNTEAFF.